The following is a TCR beta chain sequence with its context. Its specificity is not known. This sample is drawn from a study of T cell repertoires in cytomegalovirus infection. Broader study findings: Public TCR beta family frequency separated CMV-and-HLA carriers, including in an independent cohort.

The V gene's germline CDR1 is ENHRY and CDR2 SYGVKD. Trimming removed 4 bases at V and 10 bases at J, with 8 bases between. The length of the CDR3 is 11 residues. MiXCR, run by TCRdb on the reads, gives a single entry per CDR3 protein. Among nearly 450,000 distinct CDR3 sequences listed, 30% to 40% were seen once. The receptor was derived from a human donor in good health (CMV status not recorded). Some clones in this sample may be carry-over from other donors' samples. Sequenced: PBMCs. The chain carries TRBV10-3 and TRBJ2-1; maybe TRBD1 (6 bases). The CDR3: CAISGGTEQFF. In nucleotides, the CDR3 is TGTGCCATCAGTGGAGGGACAGAGCAGTTCTTC.